This is a list of T cell receptor beta chains from one sample in a study of cytomegalovirus exposure and HLA in healthy donors. Assay used: immunoSEQ multiplex PCR; TCRdb lists only in-frame clones, some missing. The profile shows 90,000 to 120,000 clones, over 60% of them singletons. The source material was PBMCs. All receptors derive from a female donor in good health and CMV-seropositive. Both conserved end residues are part of each CDR3. The D gene is left open where the match is weak. Not all rows give a size; the values are once, few, many and, for expanded clones, a class.

cdr3_aa: CASRPGLAGSGSTDTQYF; cdr3_nt: TGTGCCAGTAGACCTGGACTAGCGGGGTCTGGAAGCACAGATACGCAGTATTTT; v_call: TRBV19; j_call: TRBJ2-3; d_call: TRBD2; clone_size: -
cdr3_aa: CASSPEGSGELFF; cdr3_nt: TGTGCCAGCAGCCCGGAGGGGTCCGGGGAGCTGTTTTTT; v_call: TRBV5-4; j_call: TRBJ2-2; d_call: -; clone_size: -
cdr3_aa: CASSVQGISLYGYTF; cdr3_nt: TGTGCCAGTAGTGTACAGGGAATCTCCCTCTATGGCTACACCTTC; v_call: TRBV19; j_call: TRBJ1-2; d_call: -; clone_size: few
cdr3_aa: CASSIDRVQPQHF; cdr3_nt: TGTGCCAGCAGCATTGACAGGGTTCAGCCCCAGCATTTT; v_call: TRBV7-9; j_call: TRBJ1-5; d_call: TRBD1; clone_size: -
cdr3_aa: CASRRTGTNSPLHF; cdr3_nt: TGTGCCAGCAGGCGGACAGGGACGAATTCACCCCTCCACTTT; v_call: TRBV27; j_call: TRBJ1-6; d_call: TRBD1; clone_size: -
cdr3_aa: CASSPGQGQIYEQYF; cdr3_nt: TGTGCCAGCAGCCCGGGACAGGGCCAGATCTACGAGCAGTACTTC; v_call: TRBV5-4; j_call: TRBJ2-7; d_call: TRBD1; clone_size: once
cdr3_aa: CASTRDRGPWQPQHF; cdr3_nt: TGTGCCAGCACCAGAGACAGGGGGCCGTGGCAGCCCCAGCATTTT; v_call: TRBV6-1; j_call: TRBJ1-5; d_call: TRBD1; clone_size: -
cdr3_aa: CAWSRTSREQYF; cdr3_nt: TGTGCCTGGAGTCGGACTAGCCGGGAGCAGTACTTC; v_call: TRBV30; j_call: TRBJ2-7; d_call: TRBD2; clone_size: -
cdr3_aa: CASSQDRLVGDTQYF; cdr3_nt: TGCGCCAGCAGCCAAGACCGACTCGTAGGAGATACGCAGTATTTT; v_call: TRBV4-1; j_call: TRBJ2-3; d_call: -; clone_size: few
cdr3_aa: CASSHRGTEQFF; cdr3_nt: TGTGCCAGCAGCCACAGGGGGACCGAGCAGTTCTTC; v_call: TRBV7-6; j_call: TRBJ2-1; d_call: TRBD1; clone_size: -
cdr3_aa: CASGDINEKLFF; cdr3_nt: TGTGCCAGCGGTGACATTAATGAAAAACTGTTTTTT; v_call: TRBV25-1; j_call: TRBJ1-4; d_call: -; clone_size: -
cdr3_aa: CASSSSGQGNGYTF; cdr3_nt: TGTGCCAGTAGTAGTTCCGGACAGGGAAATGGCTACACCTTC; v_call: TRBV19; j_call: TRBJ1-2; d_call: TRBD1; clone_size: -
cdr3_aa: CASTRQGAMGEKLFF; cdr3_nt: TGTGCCAGCACGCGACAGGGGGCTATGGGTGAAAAACTGTTTTTT; v_call: TRBV2; j_call: TRBJ1-4; d_call: TRBD1; clone_size: -
cdr3_aa: CASSGTGTGVGTDTQYF; cdr3_nt: TGCGCCAGCAGCGGGACCGGGACAGGGGTCGGCACAGATACGCAGTATTTT; v_call: TRBV4-3; j_call: TRBJ2-3; d_call: TRBD1; clone_size: once
cdr3_aa: CASSHRLQASGRDDTQYF; cdr3_nt: TGCGCCAGCAGCCACCGCCTTCAAGCTAGCGGGAGAGATGATACGCAGTATTTT; v_call: TRBV4-1; j_call: TRBJ2-3; d_call: TRBD2; clone_size: -
cdr3_aa: CASSAWTSGSWPSTDTQYF; cdr3_nt: TGTGCCAGCAGCGCGTGGACTAGCGGGAGTTGGCCTAGCACAGATACGCAGTATTTT; v_call: TRBV9; j_call: TRBJ2-3; d_call: TRBD2; clone_size: -
cdr3_aa: CASSSPGYQPQHF; cdr3_nt: TGTGCCAGCAGCTCACCAGGGTACCAGCCCCAGCATTTT; v_call: TRBV7-8; j_call: TRBJ1-5; d_call: -; clone_size: -
cdr3_aa: CASSQGTGATMSLTREKLFF; cdr3_nt: TGCGCCAGCAGCCAAGGGACAGGGGCAACAATGTCCCTCACAAGGGAAAAACTGTTTTTT; v_call: TRBV4-3; j_call: TRBJ1-4; d_call: TRBD1; clone_size: -
cdr3_aa: CASRRDRGGEETQYF; cdr3_nt: TGTGCCAGCAGGAGGGACAGGGGGGGGGAAGAGACCCAGTACTTC; v_call: TRBV6-5; j_call: TRBJ2-5; d_call: TRBD1; clone_size: -
cdr3_aa: CASSLGQNYYEQYF; cdr3_nt: TGTGCCAGCAGCTTAGGGCAGAACTACTACGAGCAGTACTTC; v_call: TRBV11-2; j_call: TRBJ2-7; d_call: -; clone_size: medium-sized
cdr3_aa: CASSLAGDTDTQYF; cdr3_nt: TGTGCCAGCAGTTTAGCGGGGGACACAGATACGCAGTATTTT; v_call: TRBV27; j_call: TRBJ2-3; d_call: TRBD2; clone_size: few
cdr3_aa: CASSLTGVHGYTF; cdr3_nt: TGTGCCAGCAGCCTCACCGGGGTTCATGGCTACACCTTC; v_call: TRBV13; j_call: TRBJ1-2; d_call: -; clone_size: -
cdr3_aa: CASSATGGDEKLFF; cdr3_nt: TGTGCCAGCAGCGCTACAGGGGGCGATGAAAAACTGTTTTTT; v_call: TRBV9; j_call: TRBJ1-4; d_call: TRBD1; clone_size: -
cdr3_aa: CASGLVLGGLNEQFF; cdr3_nt: TGTGCTAGTGGTTTGGTACTGGGGGGATTGAATGAGCAGTTCTTC; v_call: TRBV12-5; j_call: TRBJ2-1; d_call: -; clone_size: -
cdr3_aa: CASSRGGETQYF; cdr3_nt: TGTGCCTCGAGCCGGGGAGGAGAGACCCAGTACTTC; v_call: TRBV19; j_call: TRBJ2-5; d_call: -; clone_size: once
cdr3_aa: CASSESGWGGRTQYF; cdr3_nt: TGTGCCAGCAGTGAATCGGGGTGGGGGGGGCGGACCCAGTACTTC; v_call: TRBV6-1; j_call: TRBJ2-5; d_call: -; clone_size: few
cdr3_aa: CAWSLYGNTEAFF; cdr3_nt: TGTGCCTGGAGTTTATACGGGAACACTGAAGCTTTCTTT; v_call: TRBV30; j_call: TRBJ1-1; d_call: -; clone_size: -
cdr3_aa: CASSRTGVGTQYF; cdr3_nt: TGTGCCAGCAGCAGGACAGGGGTTGGGACCCAGTACTTC; v_call: TRBV7-2; j_call: TRBJ2-5; d_call: TRBD1; clone_size: -
cdr3_aa: CASSLGDRTSGGADEQFF; cdr3_nt: TGTGCCAGCAGCTTAGGGGATCGGACTAGCGGGGGGGCCGATGAGCAGTTCTTC; v_call: TRBV11-3; j_call: TRBJ2-1; d_call: TRBD2; clone_size: -